The 7 T cell receptor beta chains below were found in one sample sequenced in a study of blood T cells in healthy people across ages. For the second PCR, which ran for about 7 to 12 cycles, a sample-barcoded 5' primer and a J-beta primer mix were used. Each CDR3 protein is one row after TCRdb ran MiXCR on the 5' RACE reads. The repertoire has around 780,000 distinct CDR3 sequences, roughly 25% of them found once; the top ten carry around 3%. The sample was also linked to a second study, of T cells of mothers and their children.

Sample: blood. The receptors derive from a boy aged 5-17 years in good health.

The chain combines TRBV3-1 with TRBJ1-6; possibly TRBD1 for D (5 bases). Germline loops: CDR1 LGHDT, CDR2 YNNKEL (reference sequence). This CDR3 contains 13 residues. Trimming cost V 0 bases and J 11 bases, with 8 bases left between them. The DNA for the CDR3 is TGTGCCAGCAGCCAAGATAGGGGAGCACCCCTCCACTTT. Protein product: CASSQDRGAPLHF.

This chain joins TRBV5-1 and TRBJ2-2; D may be TRBD1 (5 bases). This CDR3 is built from 13 residues. Germline CDR1 SGHRS, CDR2 YFSETQ. CDR3 in DNA: TGCGTACTACAGGCCCCGCGTCCCGGGGAGCTGTTTTTT. It codes for CVLQAPRPGELFF.

The chain links TRBV20-1 to TRBJ2-7; the match to TRBD2 covers 9 bases. Trimming at V came to 6 bases and at J to 4 bases, leaving 13 bases not matched to a gene. The CDR3 spans 15 residues. CDR1 and CDR2 from the germline V gene are DFQATT and SNEGSKA (reference sequence). The CDR3 protein is CSAHGGLAGSYEQYF. The CDR3 nucleotides read TGCAGTGCCCACGGGGGGCTAGCGGGGAGTTACGAGCAGTACTTC.

There are a few counts of this clonotype. The rearrangement links TRBV7-9 to TRBJ1-6; D unresolved. Germline V CDR1 and CDR2: SEHNR, FQNEAQ (reference sequence). V was shortened by 3 bases and J by 5 bases, with 8 bases between the two germline ends. The CDR3 is 14 amino acids. DNA of the CDR3: TGTGCCAGCAGCTTTTACCGAGATAATTCACCCCTCCACTTT. The encoded protein is CASSFYRDNSPLHF.

The chain couples TRBV3-1 to TRBJ2-5, with 14 bases fitting TRBD2. J was trimmed by 5 bases and V by 4 bases; bases with no gene match: 9. The CDR3 runs to 17 residues. Germline V gene lookup returns CDR1 LGHDT and CDR2 YNNKEL (reference sequence). CDR3 DNA: TGTGCCAGCAGCCTCCGACTAGCGGGGGGGACCCCGGAGACCCAGTACTTC. Residues: CASSLRLAGGTPETQYF.

This clonotype occurred a few times. The genes are TRBV20-1 and TRBJ2-1; the match to TRBD1 covers 7 bases. The end of the DNA fits TRBJ2-5 better, so the J call may be wrong. Germline CDR1 DFQATT, CDR2 SNEGSKA (reference sequence). CDR3 length equals 16 residues. This chain's CDR3 is CSALEGGAWVVETQYF. The CDR3 DNA reads as TGCAGTGCCCTCGAAGGGGGCGCTTGGGTAGTGGAGACCCAGTACTTC.

V gene TRBV20-1 combines with J gene TRBJ1-6; weak D call: TRBD1 (6 bases). Germline CDR1 is DFQATT and CDR2 is SNEGSKA (reference sequence). The CDR3 extends over 14 amino acids. V was pared by 3 bases and J by 8 bases, with 14 bases between. The CDR3 bases are TGCAGTGCTAGGGATGACAGGCAGGATTCACCCCTCCACTTT. Protein sequence: CSARDDRQDSPLHF.